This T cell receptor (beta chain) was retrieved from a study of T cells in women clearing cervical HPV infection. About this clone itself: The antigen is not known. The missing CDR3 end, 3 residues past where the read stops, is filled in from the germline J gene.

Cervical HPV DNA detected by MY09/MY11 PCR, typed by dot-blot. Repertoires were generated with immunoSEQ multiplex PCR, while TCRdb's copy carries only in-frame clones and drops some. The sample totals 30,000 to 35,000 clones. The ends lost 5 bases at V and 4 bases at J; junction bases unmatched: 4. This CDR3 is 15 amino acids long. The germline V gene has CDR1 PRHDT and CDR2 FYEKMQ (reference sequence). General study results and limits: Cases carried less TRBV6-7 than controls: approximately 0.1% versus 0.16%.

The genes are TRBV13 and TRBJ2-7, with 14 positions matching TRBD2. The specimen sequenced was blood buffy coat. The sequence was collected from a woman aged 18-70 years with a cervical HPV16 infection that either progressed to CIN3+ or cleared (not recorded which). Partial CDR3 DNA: TGTGCCAGCAGCCTTGGGACTAGCGGGAGTTACGAG. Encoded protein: CASSLGTSGSYE. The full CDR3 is CASSLGTSGSYEQYF.